The 9 T cell receptor beta chains below all came from one sample that was sequenced in a study of control samples from healthy donors and cancer patients. This table comes from immunoSEQ multiplex PCR, and its TCRdb copy is limited to in-frame clones, with some not included. The data show roughly 150,000 clones, roughly 93% seen once. Sample: blood. These receptor sequences come from a young man in good health.

The genes are TRBV7-8 and TRBJ1-6; maybe TRBD1 (5 bases). This CDR3 has 16 residues. Germline CDR1 reads SGHVS; CDR2 reads FQNEAQ. Between the trimmed V and J ends, which lost 4 bases and 10 bases, there was a span of 20 bases. The CDR3 here is CASSSLQPGRESPLHF. CDR3 in DNA: TGTGCCAGCAGCTCGCTCCAGCCAGGGAGGGAGTCACCCCTCCACTTT.

J is TRBJ1-1 and V is TRBV5-1; a weak D match, TRBD1 (6 bases). The ends were cut back, 1 base at V and 2 bases at J, with 9 bases in the middle. The germline V gene encodes CDR1 SGHRS and CDR2 YFSETQ. The CDR3 consists of 14 residues. This CDR3 reads CASSLTDSNTEAFF. In nucleotides, the CDR3 is TGCGCCAGCAGCTTGACGGACAGTAACACTGAAGCTTTCTTT.

As to this clone: This same CDR3 is encoded by further DNA sequences in the sample. The chain employs TRBV19 and TRBJ2-7; TRBD1 agrees at 10 bases. The CDR3 consists of 15 residues. Unmatched junction bases numbered 7, after V lost 6 bases and J lost 2 bases. Germline values: CDR1 LNHDA, CDR2 SQIVND (reference sequence). CDR3 sequence (DNA): TGTGCCAGTAGCCGGGGACAGGGGTTCACCTACGAGCAGTACTTC. The encoded protein is CASSRGQGFTYEQYF.

The chain has TRBV10-2 and TRBJ2-3; 12 bases match TRBD2. V shed 5 bases, J shed 3 bases, and the junction held 18 bases outside the gene matches. The CDR3 covers 20 residues. CDR1 and CDR2 from the germline V gene are WSHSY and SAAADI. CDR3 region: CASSPDWLLAGGTGTDTQYF. The CDR3 DNA is TGCGCCAGCAGTCCCGATTGGTTACTAGCGGGGGGCACAGGGACAGATACGCAGTATTTT.

The chain links TRBV4-3 to TRBJ2-2, with D maybe TRBD1 (5 bases). The CDR3 spans 16 residues. The ends were cut back, 3 bases at V and 4 bases at J, with 15 bases in the middle. Per the germline V gene, CDR1 is LGHNA and CDR2 is YSLEER. The CDR3 sequence: CASSQIQGRGTGELFF. The CDR3 nucleotides are TGCGCCAGCAGCCAGATCCAGGGTAGGGGCACCGGGGAGCTGTTTTTT.

This clone has just a few counts. V gene TRBV7-2 combines with J gene TRBJ2-1; D gene unclear. The CDR3 is made up of 14 amino acids. Looked up from germline, CDR1 is SGHTA and CDR2 is FQGNSA. Trimming left V 5 bases short and J 6 bases short, with 14 bases between. In nucleotides, the CDR3 is TGTGCCAGCAGCACCTGGACGGGTTTCAATGAGCAGTTCTTC. It yields the protein CASSTWTGFNEQFF.

V is TRBV30 and J is TRBJ1-4; weak D call: TRBD1 (5 bases). V was pared by 1 base and J by 12 bases, with 12 bases between. Germline V lookup: CDR1 GTSNPN, CDR2 SVGIG (reference sequence). This CDR3 is built from 12 residues. The CDR3 DNA reads TGTGCCTGGAGTGAGGCCCGGGGGGAACTGTTTTTT. Translation gives CAWSEARGELFF.

Sample share makes this clone medium-sized (0.01 to 0.1%). Other nucleotide sequences from this sample produce the same CDR3. This CDR3 reads CASSTEGGTDTQYF. The CDR3 DNA reads as TGTGCCAGCAGCACCGAAGGGGGCACAGATACGCAGTATTTT. This sequence joins TRBV5-4 and TRBJ2-3, with D perhaps matching TRBD1 (5 bases). From germline, CDR1 is SGHNT and CDR2 YYREEE (reference sequence). The CDR3 spans 14 residues. V shed 4 bases and J shed 1 base, with 10 bases lying between them.

The chain links TRBV13 to TRBJ2-7, with D hard to call. The V end was cut by 3 bases, the J end by 3 bases, with 18 bases between. Germline CDR1 PRHDT, CDR2 FYEKMQ (reference sequence). The CDR3 covers 16 residues. Here the CDR3 DNA reads TGTGCCAGCAGCTTCAGAGACGCACGACCCCTCTACGAGCAGTACTTC. It yields the protein CASSFRDARPLYEQYF.